Listed here are 9 T cell receptor beta chains from one sample, sequenced in a study of low-dose radiotherapy and immunotherapy resistance in tumors. Documented time point: after trial treatment. Treatment indicated: LDRT plus nivolumab, ipilimumab, low-dose cyclophosphamide and aspirin (RACIN trial). Alpha- and beta-chain coverage of first-strand cDNA came from TRAV- and TRBV-specific primers. Amplification, which lasted 20 to 25 PCR cycles, used a constant-region primer and V-primer adapter to amplify TCRs. MiXCR, applied by TCRdb to the reads, yields one record per CDR3 protein. The profile shows about 58,000 distinct CDR3 sequences, about 23% of them singletons. Sequencing used PBMCs, obtained after low-dose radiotherapy plus immunotherapy. These receptors all stem from a male donor with prostate cancer.

This clonotype appeared many times. The chain links TRBV7-6 to TRBJ2-7, with TRBD2 matching over 8 bases. The germline CDR1 and CDR2 sequences are SGHVS and FNYEAQ. This CDR3 has 15 amino acids. The V segment lost 5 bases and the J segment 4 bases; nucleotides outside the gene matches: 10. The CDR3 loop reads CASSQQGRGGYEQYF. The CDR3 bases are TGTGCCAGCAGCCAGCAAGGCCGGGGGGGATACGAGCAGTACTTC.

The table lists this clonotype with many counts. This rearrangement joins TRBV30 to TRBJ2-1; 12 bases line up with TRBD2. The length of the CDR3 is 17 residues. In germline, CDR1 is GTSNPN, CDR2 SVGIG (reference sequence). V gave up 2 bases and J gave up 4 bases; unmatched junction bases: 9. The CDR3 DNA reads as TGTGCCTGGAGTTCCTCCCGACTAGCGGGGGTTTACAATGAGCAGTTCTTC. Residues: CAWSSSRLAGVYNEQFF.

This clonotype was seen a few times. A much larger clone lies one base from this, so it may be a read error. The CDR3 DNA is TGTGCCAGCAGCCGGACAGGGAACACTGAAGCTTTCTTT. Its translation is CASSRTGNTEAFF. The chain recombines TRBV6-2 or TRBV6-3 with TRBJ1-1; 7 bases agree with TRBD1. CDR1 and CDR2 from the germline V gene are MNHEY and SVGEGT. The CDR3 is made up of 13 amino acids. The junction had 2 bases not matched to a gene; V was cut back by 6 bases and J by 1 base.

At least ten counts were recorded for this clonotype. The chain carries TRBV10-3 and TRBJ1-1, with 7 bases identical to TRBD1. The CDR3 sequence is 13 residues long. Trimming cost V 10 bases and J 0 bases; bases outside gene matches: 5. Germline lookup yields CDR1 ENHRY and CDR2 SYGVKD. This CDR3 reads CANRGQLNTEAFF. CDR3 coding DNA: TGTGCCAACAGGGGACAGTTGAACACTGAAGCTTTCTTT.

This clonotype was found many times. As the CDR3 is not closed by the conserved phenylalanine or tryptophan, this likely results from a read error. No DNA is shown, since the ends of the CDR3 on it are uncertain; the CDR3 is the one TCRdb lists. The rearrangement joins TRBV7-3 to TRBJ1-1; the table's D call of TRBD1 was not tested on the DNA. Germline CDR1 is SGHTA and CDR2 is FQGTGA. The CDR3 is 10 amino acids long, termini counted. CDR3 loop: CASSQQTVRI.

This clonotype has ten or more counts. This sequence joins TRBV30 and TRBJ2-3, with D possibly being TRBD1 or TRBD2 (5 bases each). Looked up from germline, CDR1 is GTSNPN and CDR2 is SVGIG (reference sequence). The CDR3 is 16 residues long. V lost 0 bases, J lost 4 bases, and 17 bases lay in between. This chain's CDR3 is CAWSVRPGLRADTQYF. The CDR3, as DNA: TGTGCCTGGAGTGTACGGCCAGGGTTGAGGGCAGATACGCAGTATTTT.

About this clonotype itself: Only one base separates this from a far larger clonotype, so it likely reflects a read error. As the CDR3 is not closed by the conserved phenylalanine or tryptophan, this likely results from a read error. It is unclear where the CDR3 begins or ends on the DNA, so no DNA is shown, and the CDR3 is as TCRdb lists it. CDR3 loop: CASSLDGGARQDFL. The chain is built from TRBV23-1 and TRBJ2-1; the listed D gene, TRBD1, was not tested against the DNA. TRBV23-1 is an ORF; its function is uncertain. The CDR3 length is 14 residues, termini included.

Comment on this clonotype: No DNA is shown, since the ends of the CDR3 on it are uncertain; the CDR3 is the one TCRdb lists. The rearrangement joins TRBV2 to TRBJ2-2; TRBD2 is the table's D call and was not checked against the DNA. The length of the CDR3 is 16 amino acids, counting both ends. Germline loops: CDR1 SNHLY, CDR2 FYNNEI. The CDR3 sequence is CASSEGSGRAGELFFF.

This clonotype was seen repeatedly, ten times or more. The chain has TRBV20-1 and TRBJ2-3; 13 nucleotides agree with TRBD2. The CDR3 is made up of 19 amino acids. Germline V gives CDR1 DFQATT, CDR2 SNEGSKA (reference sequence). With V trimmed by 2 bases and J by 1 base, 12 bases remained unmatched. The CDR3 region is CSARKLAGGHLMGTDTQYF. The CDR3 DNA reads as TGCAGTGCTAGAAAACTAGCGGGAGGGCATTTAATGGGCACAGATACGCAGTATTTT.